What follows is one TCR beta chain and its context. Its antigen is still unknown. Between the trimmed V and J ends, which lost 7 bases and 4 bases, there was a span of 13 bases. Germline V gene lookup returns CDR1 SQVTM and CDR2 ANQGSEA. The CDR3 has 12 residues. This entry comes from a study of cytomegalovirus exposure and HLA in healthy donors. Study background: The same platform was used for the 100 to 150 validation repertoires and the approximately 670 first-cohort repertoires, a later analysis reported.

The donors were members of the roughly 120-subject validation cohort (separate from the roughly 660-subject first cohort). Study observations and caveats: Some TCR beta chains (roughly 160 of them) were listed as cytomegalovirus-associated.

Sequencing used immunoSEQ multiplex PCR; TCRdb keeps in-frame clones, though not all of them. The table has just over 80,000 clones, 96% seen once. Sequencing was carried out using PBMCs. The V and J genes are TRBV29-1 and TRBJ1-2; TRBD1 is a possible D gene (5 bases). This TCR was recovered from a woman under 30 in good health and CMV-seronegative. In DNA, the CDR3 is TGCAGCGCAGACAGCGAAATCTATGGCTACACCTTC. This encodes CSADSEIYGYTF.